One and the same sample provided the 11 T cell receptor beta chains below, sequenced in a study of regulatory T cells in long-lasting Graves disease. Time point reported: newly diagnosed GD, antithyroid drugs for less than 3 months. Researchers made the TCR library from RNA that was extracted from PBMCs. Arm-PCR of CDR3 regions and iRepertoire HTBI primers were the basis on which TCR beta libraries were built. TCRdb independently ran MiXCR on the multiplex PCR reads; one entry per CDR3 protein. The data contain a few hundred thousand distinct CDR3 sequences, over 9.5% of them singletons. The sample also formed part of further work on T cells in Graves' hyperthyroidism and ophthalmopathy.

The sample consisted of peripheral blood mononuclear cells (PBMCs), taken at new diagnosis, from a patient treated with antithyroid drugs. The receptors originated from a woman aged 18-30 years with Graves disease.

On this clonotype itself: One base away lies a much larger clone, so this may be a sequencing read error. V gene TRBV5-6 combines with J gene TRBJ2-5, with 7 positions matching TRBD2. CDR3 length equals 13 residues. Germline lookup yields CDR1 SGHDT and CDR2 YYEEEE. The CDR3 is CASGFGEGETQYF. CDR3 DNA: TGTGCCAGCGGCTTCGGGGAGGGAGAGACCCAGTACTTC.

Only a few counts were recorded for this clonotype. The V gene is TRBV10-3, the J gene TRBJ1-1, with D perhaps matching TRBD1 (5 bases). The V gene lost 0 bases and the J gene lost 4 bases, with 6 bases spanning the gap. CDR1 is ENHRY, CDR2 SYGVKD, per germline. The CDR3 spans 13 residues. The CDR3, as DNA: TGTGCCATCAGTGAGTCCGGGGGCACTGAAGCTTTCTTT. Its translation is CAISESGGTEAFF.

This clonotype was counted only a few times. The chain uses TRBV7-9 and TRBJ1-1; possibly TRBD1 for D (6 bases). This CDR3 region has 15 residues. Per the germline V gene, CDR1 is SEHNR and CDR2 is FQNEAQ (reference sequence). V lost 1 base, J lost 1 base, and 10 bases lay in between. The CDR3 DNA is TGTGCCAGCAGCTTAGAAGCCAGGGGGAACACTGAAGCTTTCTTT. This translates into CASSLEARGNTEAFF.

The table lists this clonotype with many counts. The genes are TRBV11-1 and TRBJ2-5; TRBD2 matches at 12 bases. Germline V lookup: CDR1 SGHAT, CDR2 FQDESV (reference sequence). V shed 5 bases and J 4 bases; nucleotides not matched to a gene: 5. This CDR3 spans 15 amino acids. CDR3 DNA sequence: TGTGCCAGCAGCACCGGACTAGCGGGGAGAGAGACCCAGTACTTC. This encodes CASSTGLAGRETQYF. The full variable domain, with the rest looked up from reference TRBV11-1 and TRBJ2-5, is EAEVAQSPRYKITEKSQAVAFWCDPISGHATLYWYRQILGQGPELLVQFQDESVVDDSQLPKDRFSAERLKGVDSTLKIQPAELGDSAMYLCASSTGLAGRETQYFGPGTRLLVL.

This chain links TRBV7-2 with TRBJ1-1; perhaps TRBD1 as D (6 bases). The CDR3 totals 16 residues. Germline CDR1 SGHTA, CDR2 FQGNSA. The V end was cut by 1 base, the J end by 4 bases, with 16 bases between. The CDR3 reads CASSLVGGGGSTEAFF. The CDR3 nucleotides read TGTGCCAGCAGCTTAGTAGGGGGGGGGGGGAGCACTGAAGCTTTCTTT.

Notes on this clonotype: A single base separates this from a much larger clone, so it may be a read error. CDR3 loop: CASRAPITRCNEQFF. DNA of the CDR3: TGTGCCAGCAGAGCCCCCATCACCCGGTGCAATGAGCAGTTCTTC. The chain carries TRBV6-1 and TRBJ2-1; D not resolved. CDR3 length: 15 residues. V lost 6 bases and J lost 6, with 18 bases in between. CDR1 is MNHNS and CDR2 is SASEGT in the germline V gene.

The chain couples TRBV5-5 to TRBJ2-1; D may correspond to TRBD1 or TRBD2 (5 bases each). V shed 0 bases and J shed 5 bases, with 15 bases lying between them. The CDR3 sequence is 16 residues long. Germline assignment: CDR1 SGHKS and CDR2 YYEKEE (reference sequence). CDR3 bases: TGTGCCAGCAGCTTGGAAGGGACGGGAATCAACAATGAGCAGTTCTTC. It encodes CASSLEGTGINNEQFF.

This clonotype was counted at least ten times. The V and J genes are TRBV6-1 and TRBJ1-2; 10 bases are a match to TRBD1. V lost 7 bases and J lost 6; bases outside the gene matches: 11. The CDR3 runs to 15 residues. Germline-derived CDR1 and CDR2 are MNHNS and SASEGT. The CDR3 is CASTQSGQGYDGYTF. The CDR3 region has the DNA TGTGCCAGCACCCAGTCGGGACAGGGGTACGATGGCTACACCTTC.

This clonotype has at least ten counts. V is TRBV6-2 or TRBV6-3 and J is TRBJ2-7, with D unresolved. The CDR3 consists of 12 residues. The germline V and J ends were trimmed by 5 bases and 9 bases, with 14 bases remaining between them. CDR1 is MNHEY and CDR2 is SVGEGT in the germline V gene. DNA for the CDR3: TGTGCCAGCAGTGACCTGGGGTTTGGGCAGTACGTC. It codes for CASSDLGFGQYV.

Ten or more counts support this clonotype. Likely a read error: the CDR3 ends without its conserved phenylalanine or tryptophan. Because the CDR3's place on the DNA is in doubt, the DNA is left out and the CDR3 is given as listed by TCRdb. The V call is TRBV10-2, the J call TRBJ1-1; no check of the table's D call, TRBD1, against the DNA was made. From germline, CDR1 is WSHSY and CDR2 SAAADI. The CDR3 adds up to 12 amino acids, both ends counted. The CDR3 protein is CASSESGVSCRL.

This clonotype was counted many times. The rearrangement uses TRBV3-1 and TRBJ2-7, with D perhaps TRBD2 (6 bases). CDR1 LGHDT and CDR2 YNNKEL come from the germline V gene (reference sequence). This CDR3 is built from 14 residues. With 3 bases removed from V and 6 bases from J, the gap between germline ends came to 15 bases. Written as DNA, the CDR3 is TGTGCCAGCAGCCATCGGGGCGGGGCATCCGAGCAGTACTTC. This sequence encodes CASSHRGGASEQYF.